Sequencing of this T cell receptor beta chain was carried out in a study of control samples from healthy donors and cancer patients. This clone appeared once. This table comes from immunoSEQ multiplex PCR, and its TCRdb copy is limited to in-frame clones, with some not included. The table shows 150,000 to 200,000 clones, with 90% to 95% occurring only once. V was pared by 6 bases and J by 5 bases, with 11 bases between. CDR3 length equals 13 residues. The V and J genes are TRBV12-3 or TRBV12-4 and TRBJ1-5; perhaps TRBD1 as D (6 bases). Sequencing was carried out using blood. This receptor was taken from a woman between 18 and 29 years old in good health. CDR3 sequence (DNA): TGTGCCAGCAGCCGCGGGGGCCATCAGCCCCAGCATTTT. It is translated as CASSRGGHQPQHF.